This note documents a single T cell receptor (beta chain) sequence. Recruited during active infection, patients (from Seattle) were subsequently followed longitudinally. This entry is derived from a study of blood T cell repertoires in COVID-19. On the study more broadly: Sites in the United States, Italy and Spain provided acute and convalescent COVID-19 samples. Sample material is recorded as cDNA or gDNA derived from T cells, B-cell-depleted T cells, or PBMCs.

CDR3 length: 15 residues. The germline gives CDR1 LGHNA, CDR2 YNFKEQ. Trimming removed 0 bases from V and 4 bases from J; junction bases left unmatched: 3. Per the original data handling: The assay estimated nucleated cells by amplifying reference gene primers. The protocol was immunoSEQ multiplex PCR, while the TCRdb copy is restricted to in-frame clones and leaves out a portion. V and J calls and clone size are given by that table; D and trimming were obtained from the DNA. The data contain tens of thousands of clones, roughly 84% of them singletons. V usage is TRBV4-2 and J usage is TRBJ1-2, with 9 bases lining up with TRBD1. Sequencing input: peripheral blood. The source of this sequence is a man in his thirties or forties with COVID-19, enrolled during active disease. The DNA of the CDR3 is TGTGCCAGCAGCCAAGATTTGGGACAGGGCTATGGCTACACCTTC. As protein: CASSQDLGQGYGYTF.